These 25 T cell receptor beta chains were all obtained from the same sample, sequenced in a study of PD-1 blockade in classical Hodgkin lymphoma. Data came from immunoSEQ multiplex PCR; TCRdb stores just in-frame clones and leaves some out. The sample records tens of thousands of clones, over 70% being singletons. Documented time point: cycle 4 day 1 (C4D1), after more than five weeks of nivolumab. Brentuximab vedotin exposure varied among the patients, all of whom had relapsed after autologous stem cell transplantation. The sequences come from peripheral blood mononuclear cells (PBMCs), collected before the fourth cycle of nivolumab. The receptors originated from a human donor with classical Hodgkin lymphoma.

The CDR3 coding sequence is TGCGCCAGCAGCTACGCCCAAGAGACCCAGTACTTC. The encoded protein is CASSYAQETQYF. The chain employs TRBV5-1 and TRBJ2-5; D unclear. V was trimmed by 3 bases and J by 1 base, leaving 4 bases between them. This CDR3 spans 12 amino acids. Germline V gene data show CDR1 as SGHRS and CDR2 as YFSETQ.

The chain carries TRBV21-1 and TRBJ2-5; no check of the table's D call, TRBD2, against the DNA was made. TRBV21-1 is noted as a pseudogene. The CDR3 has 16 residues. The CDR3 nucleotides read TGTGCCAGCAGCAAAGCTGGAGGGAGTCGGAGAGAGACCCAGTACTTC. Encoded protein: CASSKAGGSRRETQYF.

The V call is TRBV6-6, the J call TRBJ2-1; D possibly corresponds to TRBD1 (6 bases). Per the germline V gene, CDR1 is MNHNY and CDR2 is SVGAGI (reference sequence). CDR3 length equals 13 residues. The germline V and J ends were trimmed by 4 bases and 4 bases, with 8 bases remaining between them. The CDR3: CASSWTDYNEQFF. The CDR3 DNA follows: TGTGCCAGCAGTTGGACAGATTACAATGAGCAGTTCTTC.

This rearrangement joins TRBV6-6 to TRBJ2-5, with 8 nucleotides matching TRBD2. The CDR3 is made up of 13 amino acids. From germline, CDR1 is MNHNY and CDR2 SVGAGI (reference sequence). Trimming cost V 8 bases and J 5 bases; bases outside gene matches: 7. This CDR3 reads CASRSGGWETQYF. The CDR3 nucleotides read TGTGCCAGCCGGAGCGGGGGATGGGAGACCCAGTACTTC.

The V and J genes are TRBV6-1 and TRBJ2-5, with D unresolved. The V end was cut by 11 bases, the J end by 9 bases, with 19 bases between. CDR3 length: 12 residues. CDR1 MNHNS and CDR2 SASEGT come from the germline V gene. In nucleotides, the CDR3 is TGTGCCGCCTCACCCCCGGGTCGGCCCCAGTACTTC. Translating it yields CAASPPGRPQYF.

CDR3 region: CASGYLSGSSYEQYF. For the CDR3, the DNA is TGTGCCAGCGGCTATTTATCGGGGAGCTCCTACGAGCAGTACTTC. The chain recombines TRBV5-5 with TRBJ2-7, with D maybe TRBD2 (5 bases). Trimming cost V 7 bases and J 0 bases, with 17 bases left between them. CDR1 is SGHKS, CDR2 YYEKEE, per germline (reference sequence). This CDR3 contains 15 residues.

V and J are TRBV4-3 and TRBJ1-1; D may be TRBD1 (5 bases). This CDR3 has 14 amino acids. Germline V CDR1 and CDR2: LGHNA, YSLEER. V was cut by 1 base and J by 3 bases, with 9 bases left in between. CDR3 loop: CASSQAPGDTEAFF. CDR3 DNA sequence: TGCGCCAGCAGCCAAGCACCGGGGGACACTGAAGCTTTCTTT.

On this clone: The same CDR3 is also encoded by other DNA sequences in this sample. This chain links TRBV5-1 with TRBJ1-2, with 7 bases matching TRBD1. The V segment lost 2 bases and the J segment 5 bases; nucleotides outside the gene matches: 9. CDR1 SGHRS and CDR2 YFSETQ come from the germline V gene. The CDR3 is made up of 15 amino acids. DNA for the CDR3: TGCGCCAGCAGCTTACCAGGGGGGAGGAATTATGGCTACACCTTC. It translates to CASSLPGGRNYGYTF. Combining the CDR3 with reference TRBV5-1 and TRBJ1-2 gives the whole variable domain KAGVTQTPRYLIKTRGQQVTLSCSPISGHRSVSWYQQTPGQGLQFLFEYFSETQRNKGNFPGRFSGRQFSNSRSEMNVSTLELGDSALYLCASSLPGGRNYGYTFGSGTRLTVV.

The chain has TRBV28 and TRBJ2-5, with TRBD2 matching 11 bases. This CDR3 comprises 14 residues. The ends lost 10 bases at V and 5 bases at J; junction bases unmatched: 9. Germline V gene lookup returns CDR1 MDHEN and CDR2 SYDVKM. Here the CDR3 reads CAISRLAGTETQYF. CDR3 DNA: TGTGCCATCTCACGACTAGCGGGGACGGAGACCCAGTACTTC.

The genes are TRBV7-2 and TRBJ2-2; D is possibly TRBD1 or TRBD2 (6 bases each). The germline gives CDR1 SGHTA, CDR2 FQGNSA. Deletions cut 7 bases from V and 6 bases from J, with 12 bases between. This CDR3 region has 13 residues. The CDR3 reads CASTLGGPGELFF. In DNA, the CDR3 is TGTGCCAGCACCCTAGGGGGGCCCGGGGAGCTGTTTTTT.

This chain joins TRBV11-3 and TRBJ1-6; D is ambiguous. Germline V gene data show CDR1 as SGHNT and CDR2 as YENEEA. The CDR3 spans 13 residues. V lost 3 bases, J lost 7 bases, and 7 bases lay in between. The CDR3 region is CASSLEWNSPLHF. The CDR3 coding sequence is TGTGCCAGCAGCTTGGAGTGGAATTCACCCCTCCACTTT.

The rearrangement links TRBV5-4 to TRBJ1-2, with 7 bases aligning to TRBD1. Losses at the gene ends were 10 bases for V and 2 bases for J; bases not matched to a gene: 8. Germline V gives CDR1 SGHNT, CDR2 YYREEE (reference sequence). The CDR3 spans 13 residues. CDR3 sequence: CACKEGQNYGYTF. The CDR3 DNA follows: TGTGCCTGTAAAGAGGGACAGAACTATGGCTACACCTTC.

The chain uses TRBV7-9 and TRBJ2-3; TRBD2 agrees at 7 bases. V dropped 1 base and J dropped 3; count of bases not matched to a gene: 7. Germline V gene data show CDR1 as SEHNR and CDR2 as FQNEAQ (reference sequence). The CDR3 runs 16 residues. The CDR3 region has the DNA TGTGCCAGCAGCTTAGGTCTTGCGGGAGCTACAGATACGCAGTATTTT. Translated, it gives CASSLGLAGATDTQYF.

The chain's CDR3 is CASSLQQGYEQYF. Written as DNA, the CDR3 is TGTGCCAGCAGCTTACAACAGGGCTACGAGCAGTACTTC. V gene TRBV7-2 combines with J gene TRBJ2-5, with D possibly being TRBD1 (6 bases). The J call may not be correct, given that the DNA end is closer to TRBJ2-7. Germline V CDR1 and CDR2: SGHTA, FQGNSA. CDR3 length: 13 amino acids.

This clone was seen once. The V gene is TRBV27, the J gene TRBJ2-1; 7 bases line up with TRBD1. Germline CDR1 and CDR2: MNHEY and SMNVEV (reference sequence). The length of the CDR3 is 15 residues. V was pared by 0 bases and J by 11 bases, with 10 bases of the junction left unmatched. CDR3 amino acids: CASSLSYGTEFKQFF. The CDR3 DNA reads as TGTGCCAGCAGTTTATCTTACGGGACAGAATTTAAGCAGTTCTTC.

This clone came up a few times. The rearrangement uses TRBV7-9 and TRBJ1-1; no clear D gene. CDR3 length equals 14 residues. Trimming pared 10 bases from V and 0 bases from J, leaving 15 bases between. Germline CDR1 reads SEHNR; CDR2 reads FQNEAQ (reference sequence). The CDR3 region has the DNA TGTGCCACCCCCTTGGAGACAATGAACACTGAAGCTTTCTTT. Translating gives CATPLETMNTEAFF.

This chain joins TRBV28 and TRBJ1-5; 8 bases are a match to TRBD1. The junction had 8 bases not matched to a gene; V was cut back by 7 bases and J by 6 bases. CDR3 length: 14 amino acids. The germline CDR1 and CDR2 sequences are MDHEN and SYDVKM. The CDR3 coding sequence is TGTGCCAGCAATCCGACAGGGGTGATTCAGCCCCAGCATTTT. Translating it yields CASNPTGVIQPQHF.

The count of this clone is one. The rearrangement uses TRBV5-1 and TRBJ2-1, with D perhaps matching TRBD1 or TRBD2 (6 bases each). V shed 3 bases and J shed 4 bases, with 14 bases lying between them. From germline, CDR1 is SGHRS and CDR2 YFSETQ. The CDR3 has 15 residues. The CDR3 DNA reads as TGCGCCAGCAGCTCGGGGGACATCCTTTACAATGAGCAGTTCTTC. Residues: CASSSGDILYNEQFF.

Worth noting for this clone: Germline and junction disagree at one end, which may indicate a read error. V and J are TRBV11-2 and TRBJ2-5; tentatively, D is TRBD1 or TRBD2 (5 bases each). The length of the CDR3 is 13 residues. Germline values: CDR1 SGHAT, CDR2 FQNNGV. The CDR3 DNA is TGTGTCAGCAGCCCGGGACACCAAGAGACCCAGTACTTC. Amino acid sequence: CVSSPGHQETQYF. Supplemented by reference TRBV11-2 and TRBJ2-5, the full variable domain reads EAGVAQSPRYKIIEKRQSVAFWCNPISGHATLYWYQQILGQGPKLLIQFQNNGVVDDSQLPKDRFSAERLKGVDSTLKIQPAKLEDSAVYLCVSSPGHQETQYFGPGTRLLVL.

The V call is TRBV28, the J call TRBJ2-3; tentative D call: TRBD1 (5 bases). The CDR3 has 15 residues. In germline, CDR1 is MDHEN, CDR2 SYDVKM. Trimming left V 2 bases short and J 2 bases short, with 11 bases between. CDR3: CASSLGGAFTDTQYF. The CDR3, as DNA: TGTGCCAGCAGTTTAGGTGGGGCTTTCACAGATACGCAGTATTTT.

In its sample, this clone was seen a few times. The chain couples TRBV27 to TRBJ2-3; D is possibly TRBD2 (5 bases). CDR1 is MNHEY and CDR2 is SMNVEV in the germline V gene (reference sequence). Trimming took 2 bases from V and 5 from J, leaving 11 bases between them. This CDR3 is built from 14 residues. The CDR3 region is CASSLEGYLDTQYF. The CDR3 nucleotides are TGTGCCAGCAGTTTAGAGGGCTATCTAGATACGCAGTATTTT.

The CDR3 protein is CASREGGVYGYTF. The CDR3 region has the DNA TGTGCCAGTCGTGAGGGGGGCGTCTATGGCTACACCTTC. This rearrangement joins TRBV7-9 to TRBJ1-2, with a possible D match to TRBD1 (6 bases). The CDR3 loop spans 13 amino acids. Germline values: CDR1 SEHNR, CDR2 FQNEAQ (reference sequence). Trimming pared 9 bases from V and 4 bases from J, leaving 15 bases between.

The rearrangement joins TRBV27 to TRBJ1-4; 8 bases agree with TRBD1. In germline, CDR1 is MNHEY, CDR2 SMNVEV (reference sequence). The J segment lost 0 bases and the V segment lost 5 bases, leaving 14 bases of the junction unmatched. The CDR3 loop spans 19 amino acids. In DNA, the CDR3 is TGTGCCAGCAGTCCCTTGGGACAGGAGACCCTTGCAACTAATGAAAAACTGTTTTTT. It encodes CASSPLGQETLATNEKLFF. Looking up the rest from reference TRBV27 and TRBJ1-4 gives the full variable domain: EAQVTQNPRYLITVTGKKLTVTCSQNMNHEYMSWYRQDPGLGLRQIYYSMNVEVTDKGDVPEGYKVSRKEKRNFPLILESPSPNQTSLYFCASSPLGQETLATNEKLFFGSGTQLSVL.

This chain joins TRBV4-2 and TRBJ1-5; 8 bases match TRBD1. The trim removed 3 bases at V and 3 bases at J, leaving 7 bases unmatched. Germline CDR1 is LGHNA and CDR2 is YNFKEQ. The CDR3 runs 16 residues. The CDR3 loop reads CASSHATGALNQPQHF. The CDR3, as DNA: TGTGCCAGCAGCCACGCGACAGGGGCCCTCAATCAGCCCCAGCATTTT.

The gene calls are TRBV28 and TRBJ1-3; D gene unclear. The CDR3 totals 14 residues. The ends were cut back, 4 bases at V and 8 bases at J, with 15 bases in the middle. Germline V CDR1 and CDR2: MDHEN, SYDVKM. Written as DNA, the CDR3 is TGTGCCAGCAGTTCCCCTAGTTTCGAAGACACCATATATTTT. Translated, it gives CASSSPSFEDTIYF.